These 5 T cell receptor beta chains originate from one sample sequenced in a study of T-cell memory formation after mild COVID-19. TCRdb reanalysed the 5' RACE reads using MiXCR and keeps one entry per CDR3 protein. The top ten hold 12% of the sample, which has roughly 560,000 distinct CDR3 sequences, around 21% seen once. The sequenced material came from PBMCs or a T cell subset sorted from them (not recorded which). The source is an adult woman who had mild COVID-19 (a few samples of this study predate the infection). Cell type and time point are not known.

J is TRBJ2-1 and V is TRBV7-9, with 8 bases fitting TRBD2. Germline lookup yields CDR1 SEHNR and CDR2 FQNEAQ (reference sequence). The V segment lost 1 base and the J segment 0 bases; nucleotides outside the gene matches: 11. This CDR3 spans 19 amino acids. The CDR3 protein is CASSLVPLAGGSSYNEQFF. The CDR3 DNA reads as TGTGCCAGCAGCTTAGTACCCCTAGCGGGCGGAAGCTCCTACAATGAGCAGTTCTTC. The full variable domain, in which reference TRBV7-9 and TRBJ2-1 provide the parts outside the CDR3, is DTGVSQNPRHKITKRGQNVTFRCDPISEHNRLYWYRQTLGQGPEFLTYFQNEAQLEKSRLLSDRFSAERPKGSFSTLEIQRTEQGDSAMYLCASSLVPLAGGSSYNEQFFGPGTRLTVL.

This clonotype has at least ten counts. The J gene is TRBJ2-2, the V gene TRBV5-1; the match to TRBD1 covers 7 bases. The CDR3 is 17 amino acids. Germline lookup yields CDR1 SGHRS and CDR2 YFSETQ. The junction had 14 bases not matched to a gene; V was cut back by 5 bases and J by 4 bases. In nucleotides, the CDR3 is TGCGCCAGCAGATACTCACCTGACAGGGACGCCACCGGGGAGCTGTTTTTT. Translated, it gives CASRYSPDRDATGELFF.

In its sample, this clonotype was seen a few times. The chain has TRBV2 and TRBJ1-2; 10 bases fit TRBD1. The CDR3 sequence is 14 residues long. Germline CDR1 is SNHLY and CDR2 is FYNNEI. The V gene end was trimmed by 5 bases and the J gene end by 7 bases; junction bases not matched to a gene: 7. In DNA, the CDR3 is TGTGCCAGCAGTTCAGACAGGGGGCAGTTTGGCTACACCTTC. Protein: CASSSDRGQFGYTF. The complete variable domain, with remaining parts taken from reference TRBV2 and TRBJ1-2, reads EPEVTQTPSHQVTQMGQEVILRCVPISNHLYFYWYRQILGQKVEFLVSFYNNEISEKSEIFDDQFSVERPDGSNFTLKIRSTKLEDSAMYFCASSSDRGQFGYTFGSGTRLTVV.

Only a few counts were recorded for this clonotype. This chain connects TRBV4-2 to TRBJ2-3; no clear D gene. The CDR3 contains 14 residues. Between the trimmed V and J ends, which lost 0 bases and 5 bases, there was a span of 9 bases. Germline values: CDR1 LGHNA, CDR2 YNFKEQ. The chain's CDR3 is CASSQDRVEDTQYF. CDR3 sequence (DNA): TGTGCCAGCAGCCAAGATCGAGTAGAAGATACGCAGTATTTT.

The gene calls are TRBV27 and TRBJ1-2, with D perhaps matching TRBD1 (6 bases). The CDR3 runs to 13 residues. Germline CDR1 and CDR2: MNHEY and SMNVEV (reference sequence). Trimming left V 4 bases short and J 6 bases short, with 12 bases between. CDR3 DNA: TGTGCCAGCAGTTCCCTACAGGGTCATGGCTACACCTTC. Its protein is CASSSLQGHGYTF.